The clone carrying this T cell receptor (beta chain) was counted ten times or more. Its specificity is not known. Germline V gene sequence: CDR1 DFQATT, CDR2 SNEGSKA (reference sequence). This CDR3 contains 15 residues. Trimming left V 6 bases short and J 0 bases short, with 12 bases between. These data come from a study of human T cells and chemical hapten exposure. Whole-study results and caveats: Controls formed significantly fewer large CDR3 similarity clusters than expanded TCRs did.

The time point: pre-sensitization, week 0. Treatment meaning: therapeutic diphenylcyclopropenone sensitization with weekly scalp DPC. Using its own MiXCR run on the RACE reads, TCRdb lists one record per CDR3 protein. The data contain about 180,000 distinct CDR3 sequences, under 35% of them singletons. Sequences were derived from whole blood, sampled in connection with sensitization to the hapten diphenylcyclopropenone (DPC). This chain connects TRBV20-1 to TRBJ2-6; D possibly matches TRBD1 or TRBD2 (5 bases each). The clonotype was recovered from a woman aged 25-40 years with alopecia areata. Some clones in this sample may be carry-over from other donors' samples. CDR3 residues: CSAPGQSSGANVLTF. CDR3 nucleotides: TGCAGTGCCCCGGGGCAGAGCTCTGGGGCCAACGTCCTGACTTTC.